This T cell receptor (beta chain) comes out of a study of blood T cell repertoires in COVID-19. Study summary: Collection of acute and convalescent COVID-19 samples took place in the United States, Italy and Spain.

V shed 1 base and J 2 bases; nucleotides not matched to a gene: 3. The CDR3 extends over 14 amino acids. CDR1 is GTSNPN, CDR2 SVGIG, per germline (reference sequence). As originally analysed: Amplification of reference gene primers was used by the study to estimate nucleated cell counts. Produced via immunoSEQ multiplex PCR; TCRdb's table is partial and in-frame only. V and J calls and clone size follow that table, whereas D and trimming were derived from the DNA. The sample lists about 130,000 clones, roughly 86% occurring once. It was during active infection that Seattle patients were enrolled and then longitudinally followed.

The clonotype comes from a woman in her 70s with COVID-19, enrolled during active disease. Input material: peripheral blood. V gene TRBV30 combines with J gene TRBJ1-2; 8 bases agree with TRBD1. This chain's CDR3 is CAWSGGQANYGYTF. In DNA, the CDR3 is TGTGCCTGGAGTGGGGGACAGGCGAACTATGGCTACACCTTC.